This is a list of T cell receptor beta chains from one sample in a study of patients and donors after allogeneic stem cell transplantation. TCRdb passed the RT-PCR reads through MiXCR, listing each CDR3 protein once. Of some 880,000 distinct CDR3 sequences detected, more than 15% appear once; the ten largest clones hold under 6.5%. The sequencing input was blood, either unsorted or a sorted T cell fraction (not recorded which). Every receptor here comes from a human donor who was either an allogeneic HSCT recipient or a stem cell or donor lymphocyte infusion donor (not recorded which). It is not recorded whose cells these are; they may come from a transplant donor. Each CDR3 is given with its conserved first and last residue. A D gene is named only where the DNA matches it firmly. Clone size appears in some rows only: once, few, many, or a class for an expanded clone.

d_call: .; v_call: TRBV7-7; clone_size: few; j_call: TRBJ2-3; cdr3_nt: TGTGCTAGCACCACCGTACTAGGAGATACGCAGTATTTT; cdr3_aa: CASTTVLGDTQYF
d_call: TRBD2; v_call: TRBV20-1; clone_size: once; j_call: TRBJ2-4; cdr3_nt: TGCAGTGCCACAACTAGCGGAGAAAACATTCAGTACTTC; cdr3_aa: CSATTSGENIQYF
d_call: TRBD2; v_call: TRBV7-8; clone_size: few; j_call: TRBJ2-1; cdr3_nt: TGTGCCAGCAGCTCCTCATCCCGACTAGCCTCCTACAATGAGCAGTTCTTC; cdr3_aa: CASSSSSRLASYNEQFF
d_call: TRBD2; v_call: TRBV20-1; clone_size: .; j_call: TRBJ2-1; cdr3_nt: TGCAGTGCCGTACTAGCGGCCGTGTCGAATGAGCAGTTCTTC; cdr3_aa: CSAVLAAVSNEQFF
d_call: TRBD2; v_call: TRBV12-3/TRBV12-4; clone_size: few; j_call: TRBJ2-7; cdr3_nt: TGTGCCAGCAGTTCCGGGACTAGCGGGAGGTGGCAGTACTTC; cdr3_aa: CASSSGTSGRWQYF
d_call: TRBD2; v_call: TRBV5-1; clone_size: .; j_call: TRBJ2-1; cdr3_nt: TGCGCCAGCAGCTCCCGCGCGGGGACTAGCGGGAGTGAGCAGTTCTTC; cdr3_aa: CASSSRAGTSGSEQFF
d_call: .; v_call: TRBV9; clone_size: few; j_call: TRBJ2-1; cdr3_nt: TGTGCCAGCAGCGTAGATGACAATGAGCAGTTCTTC; cdr3_aa: CASSVDDNEQFF
d_call: TRBD1; v_call: TRBV20-1; clone_size: few; j_call: TRBJ1-1; cdr3_nt: TGCAGTGCCACAGGGGGAAGTTTGTTGGGCACTGAAGCTTTCTTT; cdr3_aa: CSATGGSLLGTEAFF
d_call: .; v_call: TRBV12-3/TRBV12-4; clone_size: many; j_call: TRBJ2-7; cdr3_nt: TGTGCCAGCAGTTCCCCCTACGAGCAGTACTTC; cdr3_aa: CASSSPYEQYF
d_call: TRBD2; v_call: TRBV24-1; clone_size: few; j_call: TRBJ2-1; cdr3_nt: TGTGCCACCAGTGATCGAGCGGGAGCCTTATACAATGAGCAGTTCTTC; cdr3_aa: CATSDRAGALYNEQFF
d_call: .; v_call: TRBV7-8; clone_size: .; j_call: TRBJ1-1; cdr3_nt: TGTGCCAGCAGCCTTAGAATGTGGGCGGAGGACACTGAAGCTTTCTTT; cdr3_aa: CASSLRMWAEDTEAFF
d_call: .; v_call: TRBV6-1; clone_size: .; j_call: TRBJ2-6; cdr3_nt: TGTGCCAGCAAGGGGCAACAGGATCGCCTCCTGACTTTC; cdr3_aa: CASKGQQDRLLTF
d_call: TRBD1; v_call: TRBV20-1; clone_size: few; j_call: TRBJ1-5; cdr3_nt: TGCAGTGCTCTTCCGGGACAGTCGAATCAGCCCCAGCATTTT; cdr3_aa: CSALPGQSNQPQHF
d_call: TRBD1; v_call: TRBV15; clone_size: .; j_call: TRBJ1-1; cdr3_nt: TGTGCCACCAGCAGAGATCCCCGGACAGGAAGATTGTACACTGAAGCTTTCTTT; cdr3_aa: CATSRDPRTGRLYTEAFF
d_call: TRBD2; v_call: TRBV29-1; clone_size: .; j_call: TRBJ2-7; cdr3_nt: TGCAGCGTTGCAGCGGGAGGTTACGAGCAGTACTTC; cdr3_aa: CSVAAGGYEQYF
d_call: .; v_call: TRBV28; clone_size: .; j_call: TRBJ2-2; cdr3_nt: TGTGCCAGCAGTCCTCCGGGACGACTCACCGGGGAGCTGTTTTTT; cdr3_aa: CASSPPGRLTGELFF
d_call: TRBD1; v_call: TRBV2; clone_size: .; j_call: TRBJ2-7; cdr3_nt: TGTGCCAGCGGGGGACAGGGGTTTCACGAGCAGTACTTC; cdr3_aa: CASGGQGFHEQYF